The 19 T cell receptor beta chains given below trace back to one sample, sequenced in a study of shared clonotypes between healthy human individuals (dated by TCRdb to the early 2020s). The library was produced with the immunoSEQ multiplex PCR assay. Entries here come from immuneACCESS through TCRdb and include only in-frame sequences with V and J called. Some clones fail to appear in such tables; in the studies checked, an unresolved V gene covers under half of the shortfall, and the cause of the remainder is unknown. This sample gives 75,000 to 100,000 clones in total; more than 45% of them show up just once. The top ten clones comprise less than 15% of the sample. The source material was PBMCs. The receptors stem from a woman between 35 and 50 years old in good health. Some clones in this sample may be carry-over from other donors' samples.

This chain joins TRBV30 and TRBJ1-3; 7 nucleotides line up with TRBD1. The CDR3 has 14 residues. Germline CDR1 reads GTSNPN; CDR2 reads SVGIG (reference sequence). V dropped 3 bases and J dropped 5; count of bases not matched to a gene: 7. CDR3 in amino acids: CAWSVGTERNTIYF. The CDR3 nucleotides are TGTGCCTGGAGCGTAGGGACAGAAAGAAACACCATATATTTT.

On this clone: One end of the junction is discordant with germline, which a read error may explain. The J gene is TRBJ1-2, the V gene TRBV10-2; maybe TRBD1 (6 bases). Germline V lookup: CDR1 WSHSY, CDR2 SAAADI. CDR3 length: 14 amino acids. The CDR3 spells CASSESALGQYAPF. CDR3 sequence (DNA): TGCGCCAGCAGTGAGTCGGCCCTAGGACAGTACGCTCCCTTC.

The chain links TRBV10-1 to TRBJ2-5; D is undetermined. This CDR3 is 15 amino acids long. V was trimmed by 6 bases and J by 4 bases, leaving 18 bases between them. The germline V gene has CDR1 WNHNN and CDR2 SYGVQD (reference sequence). The CDR3 nucleotides read TGCGCCAGCAGCGACCGGGCCTCCACGACAGAGACCCAGTACTTC. Amino acids: CASSDRASTTETQYF.

This clone was seen just once. V usage is TRBV6-5 and J usage is TRBJ1-2; D unclear. The V end was cut by 3 bases, the J end by 4 bases, with 6 bases between. The CDR3 has 12 residues. Germline-derived CDR1 and CDR2 are MNHEY and SVGAGI. The CDR3 protein is CASSYLGYGYTF. The CDR3 region has the DNA TGTGCCAGCAGTTATCTCGGCTATGGCTACACCTTC.

This clone was recorded at least ten times. This may be a read error, as it is one base from a much larger clone. This chain uses TRBV30 with TRBJ2-6; D uncertain. With the DNA end fitting TRBJ2-7 better, the J assignment may be wrong. CDR1 GTSNPN and CDR2 SVGIG come from the germline V gene (reference sequence). CDR3 length: 12 amino acids. Here the CDR3 reads CAWSQDHYEQYF. CDR3 bases: TGTGCCTGGTCGCAGGACCACTACGAGCAGTACTTC.

About this clone: Given a far larger clone just one base away, this is likely a sequencing read error. Other DNA sequences from this sample encode an identical CDR3 as well. This chain uses TRBV2 with TRBJ1-5; D unresolved. V was shortened by 4 bases and J by 4 bases, with 5 bases between the two germline ends. CDR1 and CDR2 (germline): SNHLY, FYNNEI. CDR3 length: 12 amino acids. The CDR3 here is CASSGGNQPQHF. The CDR3 DNA sequence: TGTGCCAGCAGTGGAGGAAATCAGCCCCAGCATTTT.

This clone has just a few counts. One end of the junction is discordant with germline, which a read error may explain. The V and J genes are TRBV30 and TRBJ1-2; D is unresolved. The CDR3 is 11 residues long. The germline gives CDR1 GTSNPN, CDR2 SVGIG (reference sequence). Written as DNA, the CDR3 is TGCGCCTGGAGTGTAGAGCGCGGCTACACCTTC. This sequence encodes CAWSVERGYTF. The full variable domain, with the rest looked up from reference TRBV30 and TRBJ1-2, is SQTIHQWPATLVQPVGSPLSLECTVEGTSNPNLYWYRQAAGRGLQLLFYSVGIGQISSEVPQNLSASRPQDRQFILSSKKLLLSDSGFYLCAWSVERGYTFGSGTRLTVV.

This chain uses TRBV9 with TRBJ2-1; D gene ambiguous. Trimming stripped 0 bases from V and 4 bases from J, with 11 bases between. There are 15 residues in the CDR3. Germline CDR1 reads SGDLS; CDR2 reads YYNGEE. CDR3 in DNA: TGTGCCAGCAGCGTAGCTCAAGGGCAATACAATGAGCAGTTCTTC. Translated, it gives CASSVAQGQYNEQFF.

This chain connects TRBV5-1 to TRBJ1-1; perhaps TRBD1 as D (5 bases). CDR3 length equals 15 residues. From germline, CDR1 is SGHRS and CDR2 YFSETQ. V was cut by 0 bases and J by 1 base, with 10 bases left in between. CDR3 sequence reads: CASSLAGTENTEAFF. CDR3 DNA: TGCGCCAGCAGCTTGGCCGGGACCGAGAACACTGAAGCTTTCTTT.

This clone has ten or more counts. The J gene is TRBJ2-7, the V gene TRBV7-2; 10 positions agree with TRBD2. In germline, CDR1 is SGHTA, CDR2 FQGNSA. The trim removed 1 base at V and 9 bases at J, leaving 3 bases unmatched. The CDR3 totals 13 residues. The CDR3 loop reads CASSLGVAGGQYF. In DNA form, the CDR3 reads TGTGCCAGCAGCTTAGGAGTAGCGGGAGGGCAGTACTTC.

On this clone itself: This could be a read error, since a much larger clone is one nucleotide away. V and J are TRBV30 and TRBJ2-6; D is possibly TRBD2 (6 bases). The CDR3 has 12 amino acids. CDR1 and CDR2 (germline): GTSNPN, SVGIG (reference sequence). CDR3 DNA: TGTGCCTCCGGGGGTGGGGCCAACGCCCTGACTTTC. Protein product: CASGGGANALTF.

The chain is built from TRBV19 and TRBJ2-1; 8 positions match TRBD2. CDR1 is LNHDA and CDR2 is SQIVND in the germline V gene (reference sequence). CDR3 length: 15 residues. With V trimmed by 5 bases and J by 5 bases, 8 bases remained unmatched. The CDR3 here is CASSLFSGTDNEQFF. The CDR3 DNA reads TGTGCCAGTAGTTTGTTTAGCGGGACGGACAATGAGCAGTTCTTC. The full variable domain, completed using reference TRBV19 and TRBJ2-1, is DGGITQSPKYLFRKEGQNVTLSCEQNLNHDAMYWYRQDPGQGLRLIYYSQIVNDFQKGDIAEGYSVSREKKESFPLTVTSAQKNPTAFYLCASSLFSGTDNEQFFGPGTRLTVL.

This sequence joins TRBV18 and TRBJ1-6; TRBD1 is a possible D gene (5 bases). The CDR3 runs to 16 residues. Germline V lookup: CDR1 KGHSH, CDR2 LQKENI. V was pared by 4 bases and J by 0 bases, with 10 bases between. CDR3 protein: CASSLGTDSYNSPLHF. For the CDR3, the DNA is TGTGCCAGCTCACTCGGGACGGACTCCTATAATTCACCCCTCCACTTT.

This clone was seen repeatedly, ten times or more. The chain has TRBV11-2 and TRBJ2-1, with 7 positions matching TRBD2. The germline gives CDR1 SGHAT, CDR2 FQNNGV. V trimming: 5 bases; J trimming: 9 bases; junction bases outside the gene matches: 4. The CDR3 extends over 12 amino acids. CDR3 DNA sequence: TGTGCCAGCAGCCACTGGACTAGTGAGCAGTTCTTC. Its translation is CASSHWTSEQFF.

The chain has TRBV7-3 and TRBJ1-6; 7 positions match TRBD1. V lost 8 bases to trimming and J lost 7 bases; unmatched junction nucleotides: 5. This CDR3 comprises 13 residues. Germline loops: CDR1 SGHTA, CDR2 FQGTGA. Here the CDR3 DNA reads TGTGCCAGCCGCCGGGACAGAAATTCACCCCTCCACTTT. This codes for CASRRDRNSPLHF. Using reference TRBV7-3 and TRBJ1-6 for the parts outside the CDR3, the full variable domain is GAGVSQTPSNKVTEKGKYVELRCDPISGHTALYWYRQSLGQGPEFLIYFQGTGAADDSGLPNDRFFAVRPEGSVSTLKIQRTERGDSAVYLCASRRDRNSPLHFGNGTRLTVT.

The table lists this clone with a few counts. J is TRBJ2-7 and V is TRBV4-1; 8 bases match TRBD2. This CDR3 is built from 17 residues. The V segment lost 1 base and the J segment 4 bases; nucleotides outside the gene matches: 12. In germline, CDR1 is MGHRA, CDR2 YSYEKL. The CDR3 nucleotides are TGCGCCAGCAGCCAAGGTACCCCCCTTAGCGGGACTTACGAGCAGTACTTC. Its translation is CASSQGTPLSGTYEQYF.

As regards this clone: It differs at one base from a far larger clone, so likely a read error. Other DNA sequences in this sample translate to the same CDR3. The chain employs TRBV15 and TRBJ2-2, with D uncertain. Germline CDR1 LNHNV, CDR2 YYDKDF (reference sequence). The CDR3 has 13 amino acids. V dropped 0 bases and J dropped 5 bases, with 4 bases sitting between them. Written as DNA, the CDR3 is TGTGCCACCAGCAGAGATCGGACCGGGGAGCTGTTTTTT. Residues: CATSRDRTGELFF.

V usage is TRBV6-1 and J usage is TRBJ2-5, with TRBD2 matching 7 bases. J was trimmed by 5 bases and V by 5 bases; bases with no gene match: 8. The germline CDR1 and CDR2 sequences are MNHNS and SASEGT. CDR3 length equals 14 residues. The CDR3 loop reads CASSKGLVGETQYF. For the CDR3, the DNA is TGTGCCAGCAGTAAAGGACTAGTTGGGGAGACCCAGTACTTC.

This chain connects TRBV9 to TRBJ1-5; maybe TRBD1 (5 bases). V lost 5 bases, J lost 4 bases, and 13 bases lay in between. Germline CDR1 and CDR2: SGDLS and YYNGEE. This CDR3 has 14 residues. In DNA, the CDR3 is TGTGCCAGCAGTTACGGGACGGAGAATCAGCCCCAGCATTTT. This sequence encodes CASSYGTENQPQHF.